The rows below give T cell receptor beta chains drawn from one sample of a study of cytomegalovirus exposure and HLA in healthy donors. Only in-frame clones appear in the TCRdb table, and some are missing; sequencing was by immunoSEQ multiplex PCR. The sample yields some 120,000 clones, approximately 80% seen once. Source material: PBMCs. These receptors originate from a young woman in good health and CMV-seropositive. The CDR3 runs from the conserved cysteine through the conserved F or W. A D gene is named only where the DNA matches it firmly. The listing skips clone size in some rows; elsewhere it reads once, few, many or a size class.

TRBV10-3	TRBJ1-2	TRBD1	-	TGTGCCATCAGTGACCCATTACAGGGGGACTATGGCTACACCTTC	CAISDPLQGDYGYTF
TRBV21-1	TRBJ2-7	-	-	TGTGCCAGCAGCAAGCCCCCGCGGGACAGGGGTTCCTACGAGCAGTACTTC	CASSKPPRDRGSYEQYF
TRBV19	TRBJ1-5	-	once	TGTGCCAGTAGTATTGTCCGTGACAACCCCAATCAGCCCCAGCATTTT	CASSIVRDNPNQPQHF
TRBV6-5	TRBJ1-1	-	few	TGTGCCAGCAGTTACTCGACGGGGATGAACACTGAAGCTTTCTTT	CASSYSTGMNTEAFF
TRBV6-4	TRBJ1-4	-	-	TGTGCCAGCAGTCCGTGCCAGGAACCCCCAAATGAAAAACTGTTTTTT	CASSPCQEPPNEKLFF
TRBV10-1	TRBJ2-1	TRBD2	few	TGCGCCAGCAGCGCCGGGACTAGCTTTAATGAGCAGTTCTTC	CASSAGTSFNEQFF
TRBV30	TRBJ2-1	TRBD2	-	TGTGCCTGGAGTGTATTTTCCACCCGGGGGGGGATCCCCTACAATGAGCAGTTCTTC	CAWSVFSTRGGIPYNEQFF
TRBV6-5	TRBJ2-2	-	-	TGTGCCACCAAACAGGTGACAAACACCGGGGAGCTGTTTTTT	CATKQVTNTGELFF
TRBV7-3	TRBJ2-3	-	-	TGTGCCAGCAGCTTAAACCCAGGGCGCACAGATACGCAGTATTTT	CASSLNPGRTDTQYF
TRBV11-3	TRBJ2-7	TRBD2	-	TGTGCCAGCAGCTTAGTTGCGGGGGAAACCTACGAGCAGTACTTC	CASSLVAGETYEQYF
TRBV12-5	TRBJ1-5	-	-	TGTGCTAGTGATGGTTTAGGGGAGGGCGGGCAGCCCCAGCATTTT	CASDGLGEGGQPQHF
TRBV6-6	TRBJ2-4	TRBD1	-	TGTGCCAGCAGTTTTAGAGGGGGCGCGGACATTCAGTACTTC	CASSFRGGADIQYF
TRBV28	TRBJ1-4	-	-	TGTGCCAGCAGCCTCCCCAACGGGGGGGGACGGACTAATGAAAAACTGTTTTTT	CASSLPNGGGRTNEKLFF
TRBV6-1	TRBJ2-1	-	-	TGTGCCAGCAGTGAATTGCGGCGGGAGCAGTTCTTC	CASSELRREQFF
TRBV5-6	TRBJ1-2	TRBD1	-	TGTGCCAGCAGCGACAGGGGAGGCTATGGCTACACCTTC	CASSDRGGYGYTF
TRBV5-4	TRBJ2-7	TRBD2	-	TGTGCCAGCAGCTTGGGACTAGCCTCCTACGAGCAGTACTTC	CASSLGLASYEQYF
TRBV28	TRBJ2-7	TRBD2	-	TGTGCCAGCAGTGGACTAGCGGGCATCTACGAGCAGTACTTC	CASSGLAGIYEQYF
TRBV5-1	TRBJ2-2	TRBD1	-	TGCGCCAGCAGTTGGCGGGACAGGGTGAACACCGGGGAGCTGTTTTTT	CASSWRDRVNTGELFF
TRBV7-9	TRBJ2-1	-	-	TGTGCCAGCAGCTTAGCATCGGGCGGGGAACACAATGAGCAGTTCTTC	CASSLASGGEHNEQFF
TRBV5-4	TRBJ2-7	-	-	TGTGCCAGCAGCACCCCAGACGAGCAGTACTTC	CASSTPDEQYF
TRBV6-1	TRBJ1-3	-	-	TGTGCCAGCAGTGAAGGGGGCGCTGGAAACACCATATATTTT	CASSEGGAGNTIYF
TRBV5-1	TRBJ2-7	-	-	TGCGCCAGCAGCTTGCCCCGGAACCGGGCCGGGACTTACCAGTACGAGCAGTACTTC	CASSLPRNRAGTYQYEQYF
TRBV12-1	TRBJ1-2	-	-	TGTGCCAGCAGCAAGACGGGGGGGGCTAATGGCTACACCTTC	CASSKTGGANGYTF
TRBV7-2	TRBJ2-1	TRBD2	-	TGTGCCAGCAGCCCTACTAGCGGGAGGAGTGAGCAGTTCTTC	CASSPTSGRSEQFF
TRBV4-1	TRBJ1-3	-	-	TGCGCCAGCAGCCTACTAACCCCGGCTGGAAACACCATATATTTT	CASSLLTPAGNTIYF
TRBV20-1	TRBJ2-3	-	-	TGCAGTGCCCTTTACACAGATACGCAGTATTTT	CSALYTDTQYF
TRBV11-2	TRBJ2-2	TRBD2	-	TGTGCCAGCAGCCAGGATTTGGCGGGAGACGGAACCGGGGAGCTGTTTTTT	CASSQDLAGDGTGELFF
TRBV5-5	TRBJ2-2	TRBD2	few	TGTGCCAGCAGCTTATCACCTCCAGCGGGAGATTTAACCGGGGAGCTGTTTTTT	CASSLSPPAGDLTGELFF
TRBV6-1	TRBJ1-1	-	few	TGTGCCAGTCAAAGGGGCGACGTTGAAGCTTTCTTT	CASQRGDVEAFF
TRBV10-3	TRBJ1-2	-	-	TGTGCCATCAGTGAATCTCAGGCCCGTGGCTACACCTTC	CAISESQARGYTF
TRBV19	TRBJ2-7	TRBD1	-	TGTGCCAGTAGTATGGGGACAGGGACATCCTACGAGCAGTACTTC	CASSMGTGTSYEQYF
TRBV5-6	TRBJ1-5	-	few	TGTGCCAGCAGCCAACAGGGCGGTCGGCAGCCCCAGCATTTT	CASSQQGGRQPQHF
TRBV27	TRBJ2-5	-	-	TGTGCCAGCAGTTTATCTACCCCAGGGACCCAGTACTTC	CASSLSTPGTQYF
TRBV7-9	TRBJ2-1	-	-	TGTGCCAGCAGCTTCGTATCTCGGGGGACGGATGAGCAGTTCTTC	CASSFVSRGTDEQFF
TRBV10-1	TRBJ2-7	-	-	TGCGCCAGCAGTGCTTCTTCCTACGAGCAGTACTTC	CASSASSYEQYF
TRBV27	TRBJ2-5	-	-	TGTGCCAGCAGTCCCCTTACACCCTCGCAAGAGACCCAGTACTTC	CASSPLTPSQETQYF
TRBV7-7	TRBJ1-3	TRBD1	once	TGTGCTAGCAGCTCGGGACAGGCCGGAAACACCATATATTTT	CASSSGQAGNTIYF
TRBV2	TRBJ2-7	TRBD2	once	TGTGCCAGCAGTGAGAGGACTAGCGGGAGTAAGCAGTACTTC	CASSERTSGSKQYF
TRBV5-1	TRBJ2-3	TRBD2	once	TGCGCCAGCAGCTTTGGAGAGATTCTAGCGGGACCGCAGTATTTT	CASSFGEILAGPQYF
TRBV19	TRBJ2-7	TRBD2	-	TGTGCCAGTAGTAGCGGGAGGGCTCGCCACGAGCAGTACTTC	CASSSGRARHEQYF
TRBV6-5	TRBJ1-1	TRBD1	-	TGTGCCAGCAGACCCCACAGGGGCCTGAACACTGAAGCTTTCTTT	CASRPHRGLNTEAFF
TRBV7-9	TRBJ2-1	TRBD2	-	TGTGCCAGCAGCTTATCGGCGGGAGTACATGAGCAGTTCTTC	CASSLSAGVHEQFF
TRBV6-5	TRBJ1-1	TRBD1	-	TGTGCCAGCAGTGGGGACAGCAACACTGAAGCTTTCTTT	CASSGDSNTEAFF
TRBV5-1	TRBJ2-1	TRBD2	-	TGCGCCAGCAGCCCGGGATGGCTAGCGGAGCCCAATGAGCAGTTCTTC	CASSPGWLAEPNEQFF
TRBV6-5	TRBJ2-5	-	-	TGTGCCAGCAGTTGGGACACAAAACTCCAAGAGACCCAGTACTTC	CASSWDTKLQETQYF
TRBV9	TRBJ2-1	TRBD1	-	TGTGCCAGCAGCACCCGGGACAGCGCCGTTCTGAGACAGAAGCAGTTCTTC	CASSTRDSAVLRQKQFF